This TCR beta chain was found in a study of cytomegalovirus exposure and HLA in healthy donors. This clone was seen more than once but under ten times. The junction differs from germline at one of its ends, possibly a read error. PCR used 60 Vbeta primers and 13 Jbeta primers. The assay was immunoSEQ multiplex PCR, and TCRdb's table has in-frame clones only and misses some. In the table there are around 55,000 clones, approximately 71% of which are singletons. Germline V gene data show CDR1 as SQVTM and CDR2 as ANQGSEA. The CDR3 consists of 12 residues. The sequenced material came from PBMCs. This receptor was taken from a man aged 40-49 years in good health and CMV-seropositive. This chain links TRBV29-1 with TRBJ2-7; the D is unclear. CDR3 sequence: CSVEENSYEQYF. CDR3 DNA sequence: TGCAGCGTCGAAGAAAACAGCTACGAGCAGTACTTC.